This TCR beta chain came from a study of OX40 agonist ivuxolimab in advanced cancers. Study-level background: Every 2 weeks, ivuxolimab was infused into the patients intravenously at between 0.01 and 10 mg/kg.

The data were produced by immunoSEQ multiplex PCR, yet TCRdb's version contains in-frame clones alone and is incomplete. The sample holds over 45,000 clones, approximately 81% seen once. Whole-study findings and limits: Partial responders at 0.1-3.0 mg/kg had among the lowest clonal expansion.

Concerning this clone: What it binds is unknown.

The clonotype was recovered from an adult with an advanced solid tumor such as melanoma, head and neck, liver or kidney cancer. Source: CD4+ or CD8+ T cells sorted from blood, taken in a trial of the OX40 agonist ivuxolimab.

Here the CDR3 reads CASSLARAGGNNEQFF. The CDR3 nucleotides are TGTGCCAGCAGCTTAGCGAGGGCGGGAGGGAACAATGAGCAGTTCTTC. The chain links TRBV7-6 to TRBJ2-1, with TRBD2 matching over 9 bases. Germline V gene data show CDR1 as SGHVS and CDR2 as FNYEAQ. The CDR3 is made up of 16 amino acids. The V and J ends lost 0 bases and 5 bases, in that order; junction bases with no gene match: 5.